A selection of T cell receptor beta chains follows, all from one sample in a study of blood T cell repertoires in COVID-19. TCRdb's table, derived via immunoSEQ multiplex PCR, lists solely in-frame clones and lacks some. The sample carries approximately 50,000 clones, about 92% recorded once. The specimen sequenced was peripheral blood. Receptor source: a human donor in a cohort sampled during active COVID-19. Both conserved end residues are part of each CDR3. The D gene is left open where the match is weak. Rows may omit the clone size; those that give it use once, few, many or a size class.

d_call j_call clone_size v_call cdr3_nt cdr3_aa
NA TRBJ1-5 NA TRBV7-8 TGTGCCAGCAGTCCCGGACGGAGAGGGCCGAGCAATCAGCCCCAGCATTTT CASSPGRRGPSNQPQHF
TRBD2 TRBJ2-7 NA TRBV4-1 TGCGCCAGCAGCCAAGAAGGAAGGACTAGCGCGTACTACGAGCAGTACTTC CASSQEGRTSAYYEQYF
NA TRBJ2-5 NA TRBV5-1 TGCGCCAGCAGCGTTCCTCGGGGGGCTCAAGAGACCCAGTACTTC CASSVPRGAQETQYF
NA TRBJ1-2 few TRBV7-8 TGTGCCAGCAGCTTAGCGGGGGCCTATGGCTACACCTTC CASSLAGAYGYTF
TRBD2 TRBJ2-7 NA TRBV5-4 TGTGCCAGCAGCTTGGCCCTAGCGGGTTTGAGCGAGCAGTACTTC CASSLALAGLSEQYF
TRBD1 TRBJ2-5 NA TRBV5-8 TGTGCCAGCAGCTTGGGGGACAGTGGAGGAGAGACCCAGTACTTC CASSLGDSGGETQYF
TRBD1 TRBJ2-7 NA TRBV10-3 TGTGCCATCAGTGACTCCGGGACAGGGAACTACGAGCAGTACTTC CAISDSGTGNYEQYF
TRBD2 TRBJ2-3 NA TRBV9 TGTGCCAGCAGCACCCGGGGGGGAAGCACAGATACGCAGTATTTT CASSTRGGSTDTQYF
NA TRBJ1-5 once TRBV19 TGTGCCAGTAGTATTTATGGAGACAGACTCAATCAGCCCCAGCATTTT CASSIYGDRLNQPQHF
TRBD1 TRBJ1-1 NA TRBV7-9 TGTGCCAGCGTTCATGGACAGGGGGACACTGAAGCTTTCTTT CASVHGQGDTEAFF
TRBD1 TRBJ1-5 NA TRBV12-3/TRBV12-4 TGTGCCAGTTCACAGGGGGCGAGTCAGCCCCAGCATTTT CASSQGASQPQHF
TRBD1 TRBJ1-2 NA TRBV18 TGTGCCAGCTCACGGGACAGTGTTTCTAACTATGGCTACACCTTC CASSRDSVSNYGYTF
TRBD1 TRBJ1-1 NA TRBV7-9 TGTGCCAGCAGCGCGGAAACAGGGGTATCCACTGAAGCTTTCTTT CASSAETGVSTEAFF
NA TRBJ1-1 NA TRBV19 TGTGCCAGTAGATGGAAGGGGAGGGATACTGAAGCTTTCTTT CASRWKGRDTEAFF
NA TRBJ1-3 NA TRBV28 TGTGCCAGCATGGGAGAGGGAAACACCATATATTTT CASMGEGNTIYF
TRBD2 TRBJ2-3 NA TRBV10-3 TGTGCCATCAGCGCAAAGCGGGGGGACACAGATACGCAGTATTTT CAISAKRGDTDTQYF
TRBD2 TRBJ2-7 NA TRBV3-1/TRBV3-2 TGTGCCAGCAGCCAGAGCGGGAGTTCCGGAGAGCAGTACTTC CASSQSGSSGEQYF
NA TRBJ2-3 NA TRBV7-8 TGTGCCAGCAGCAACACCATAGATACGCAGTATTTT CASSNTIDTQYF
TRBD2 TRBJ2-2 NA TRBV9 TGTGCCAGCAGCTCCCTCTGGGGGCTGAAGACTAGCGGGAGTGCCGGGGAGCTGTTTTTT CASSSLWGLKTSGSAGELFF
TRBD1 TRBJ2-3 NA TRBV19 TGTGCCACTTCCAACAGGGGGGCGGGAGATACGCAGTATTTT CATSNRGAGDTQYF
NA TRBJ1-3 NA TRBV7-6 TGTGCCAGCAGCTTAGAAGTTGGGACACGCTCTGGAAACACCATATATTTT CASSLEVGTRSGNTIYF
TRBD2 TRBJ2-2 once TRBV12-3/TRBV12-4 TGTGCCAGCGGGACTAGCGGGACCGGGGAGCTGTTTTTT CASGTSGTGELFF
TRBD1 TRBJ2-3 once TRBV5-6 TGTGCCAGCAGCTTGGCCGGGACAGGGGGCGCGGATACGCAGTATTTT CASSLAGTGGADTQYF
TRBD1 TRBJ1-5 NA TRBV19 TGTGCCAGTAGAGGGACAGGGGGCATAGGGCCCCAGCATTTT CASRGTGGIGPQHF
TRBD1 TRBJ2-7 NA TRBV10-1 TGCGCCAGCAGCGATCCGGGACAGGGAAACTACGAGCAGTACTTC CASSDPGQGNYEQYF
TRBD2 TRBJ2-1 NA TRBV6-6 TGTGCCGGACGCGGGGCGGGAGATGGGTACAATGAGCAGTTCTTC CAGRGAGDGYNEQFF
NA TRBJ1-1 once TRBV13 TGTGCCAGCAGCATACTGGGCAACAAGAACACTGAAGCTTTCTTT CASSILGNKNTEAFF
NA TRBJ1-1 once TRBV19 TGTGCCAGTAGTGAGGCCTTGAACACTGAAGCTTTCTTT CASSEALNTEAFF
NA TRBJ2-7 medium-sized TRBV6-5 TGTGCCAGCAGTCCGACAGAAGTCCACGAGCAGTACTTC CASSPTEVHEQYF
NA TRBJ1-5 NA TRBV6-1 TGTGCCAGCAGTGAAGCGCTTCGGGGGGGCGCGGACAATCAGCCCCAGCATTTT CASSEALRGGADNQPQHF
TRBD1 TRBJ1-1 NA TRBV2 TGTGCCAGCAGGGATGACAGGGGGACTGAAGCTTTCTTT CASRDDRGTEAFF
NA TRBJ1-1 once TRBV6-5 TGTGCCAGCAGTTTTCGGGGATTGAACACTGAAGCTTTCTTT CASSFRGLNTEAFF
NA TRBJ1-2 NA TRBV29-1 TGCAGCGTTGAACCGGGAGATAACTATGGCTACACCTTC CSVEPGDNYGYTF
TRBD2 TRBJ2-1 NA TRBV28 TGTGCCAGCAGTTTGCTAGCGGCTTGGGATGAGCAGTTCTTC CASSLLAAWDEQFF
NA TRBJ2-6 once TRBV28 TGTGCCAGCAGCATAACCCGGAGCTCTGGGGCCAACGTCCTGACTTTC CASSITRSSGANVLTF
NA TRBJ2-5 NA TRBV6-5 TGTGCCAGCAGTACGGGGTACCAAGAGACCCAGTACTTC CASSTGYQETQYF
TRBD1 TRBJ2-1 NA TRBV7-2 TGTGCCAGCAGCTTGGACAGGGACAATGAGCAGTTCTTC CASSLDRDNEQFF
NA TRBJ2-1 NA TRBV20-1 TGCAGTGCTAGCGGGTACAATGAGCAGTTCTTC CSASGYNEQFF
NA TRBJ2-1 NA TRBV27 TGTGCCAGCAGTTTGTCAGTCTGCGAATCCAAAATAGCCTGGCTCCTAAAATGCAATGAGCAGTTCTTC CASSLSVCESKIAWLLKCNEQFF
TRBD1 TRBJ1-6 NA TRBV6-5 TGTGCCAGCTCCCGGGACAGGGGGGTGACACCCCTCCACTTT CASSRDRGVTPLHF
TRBD1 TRBJ1-3 once TRBV7-9 TGTGCCAGCAGCTTAAGCCAGGGGGTTAACACCATATATTTT CASSLSQGVNTIYF
TRBD1 TRBJ2-7 NA TRBV6-5 TGTGCCAGCAGAGGACCGGGACAGGGATCCTACGAGCAGTACTTC CASRGPGQGSYEQYF
NA TRBJ2-1 NA TRBV5-1 TGCGCCAGCAGCTGCCGTGGTTCTAGCGACTGCTCCTACAATGAGCAGTTCTTC CASSCRGSSDCSYNEQFF
TRBD2 TRBJ2-5 NA TRBV18 TGTGCCAGCTCACCACTTGGACTAGCGGGAGCGACAGAGACCCAGTACTTC CASSPLGLAGATETQYF
TRBD2 TRBJ2-7 NA TRBV5-1 TGCGCCAGCACCGAGCGGGAGGACTGGGGCGAGCAGTACTTC CASTEREDWGEQYF
TRBD1 TRBJ1-1 NA TRBV4-1 TGCGCCAGCAGCCAAGATTCCCTGCGGCCGGGACAGATGAACACTGAAGCTTTCTTT CASSQDSLRPGQMNTEAFF
TRBD1 TRBJ1-1 few TRBV6-5 TGTGCCAGCAGTTACAGGGGGCGCGGCGGCACTGAAGCTTTCTTT CASSYRGRGGTEAFF
TRBD2 TRBJ2-1 NA TRBV10-3 TGTGCCATCAGTGAGCCAGGGACAGGGGGGACTAGCGGGAGATGGTTAGTCTACAATGAGCAGTTCTTC CAISEPGTGGTSGRWLVYNEQFF
TRBD2 TRBJ2-6 NA TRBV9 TGTGCCAGCAGCGTAGTTCCTAGCGGAGACTCTGGGGCCAACGTCCTGACTTTC CASSVVPSGDSGANVLTF
NA TRBJ2-1 NA TRBV19 TGTGCCAGTAGTATCTCAACCCGGGACATAGCCTACAATGAGCAGTTCTTC CASSISTRDIAYNEQFF
NA TRBJ1-1 NA TRBV2 TGTGCCAGCAGTGACAGGGGTGCGAACACTGAAGCTTTCTTT CASSDRGANTEAFF
NA TRBJ1-5 few TRBV5-1 TGCGCCAGCAGCTTGGGGGGCACAGGTCCCAATCAGCCCCAGCATTTT CASSLGGTGPNQPQHF
NA TRBJ2-2 NA TRBV19 TGTGCCAGTAGTATGACCGCTTGGAGAGCCGCGAACACCGGGGAGCTGTTTTTT CASSMTAWRAANTGELFF
NA TRBJ1-1 NA TRBV20-1 TGCAGTGCTAGTGACGGGGGTGAGGGGAACACTGAAGCTTTCTTT CSASDGGEGNTEAFF
NA TRBJ1-3 NA TRBV4-2 TGTGCCAGCAGCCGGTCAGCAGGCGGGAGGACTGGAAACACCATATATTTT CASSRSAGGRTGNTIYF
NA TRBJ1-2 NA TRBV9 TGTGCCAGCAGCGCCGCCCCCGGGTCTCACTATGGCTACACCTTC CASSAAPGSHYGYTF
NA TRBJ1-2 few TRBV27 TGTGCCAGCAGAAGTGGGGTGGAGGTGCGCTACACCTTC CASRSGVEVRYTF